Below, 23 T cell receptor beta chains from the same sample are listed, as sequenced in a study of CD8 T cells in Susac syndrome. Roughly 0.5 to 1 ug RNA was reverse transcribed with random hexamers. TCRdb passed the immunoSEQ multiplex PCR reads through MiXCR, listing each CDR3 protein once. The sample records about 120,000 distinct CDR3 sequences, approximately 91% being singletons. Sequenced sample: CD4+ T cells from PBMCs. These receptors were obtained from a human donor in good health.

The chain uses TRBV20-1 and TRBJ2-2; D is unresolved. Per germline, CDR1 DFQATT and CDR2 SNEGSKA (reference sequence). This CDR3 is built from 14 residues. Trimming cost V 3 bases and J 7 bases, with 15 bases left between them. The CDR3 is CSASPDERDGELFF. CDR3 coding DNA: TGCAGTGCTAGCCCGGACGAGCGAGACGGGGAGCTGTTTTTT.

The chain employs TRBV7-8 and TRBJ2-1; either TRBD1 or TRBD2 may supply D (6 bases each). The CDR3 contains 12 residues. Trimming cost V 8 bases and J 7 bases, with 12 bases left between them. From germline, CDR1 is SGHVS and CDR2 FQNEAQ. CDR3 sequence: CASSEGVNEQFF. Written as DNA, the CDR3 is TGTGCCAGCTCGGAGGGGGTTAATGAGCAGTTCTTC.

CDR3 DNA: TGTGCCAGCAGGGGGACAGGGACCAGTCCAGCTTTCTTT. This sequence encodes CASRGTGTSPAFF. The chain carries TRBV5-5 and TRBJ1-1; TRBD1 matches 9 bases. Germline loops: CDR1 SGHKS, CDR2 YYEKEE (reference sequence). Unmatched junction bases numbered 9, after V lost 5 bases and J lost 10 bases. This CDR3 comprises 13 residues.

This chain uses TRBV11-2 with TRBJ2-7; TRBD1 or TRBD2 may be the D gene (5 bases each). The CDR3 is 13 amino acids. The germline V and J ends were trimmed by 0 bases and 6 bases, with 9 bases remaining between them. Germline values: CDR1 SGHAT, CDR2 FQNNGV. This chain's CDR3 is CASSLDWGSEQYF. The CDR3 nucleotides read TGTGCCAGCAGCTTAGATTGGGGGTCCGAGCAGTACTTC.

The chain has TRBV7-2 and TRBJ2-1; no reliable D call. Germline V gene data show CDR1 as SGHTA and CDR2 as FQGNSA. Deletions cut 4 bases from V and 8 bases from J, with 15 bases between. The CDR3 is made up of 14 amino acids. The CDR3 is CASSSFHGTHEQFF. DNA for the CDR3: TGTGCCAGCAGCTCTTTTCATGGTACCCATGAGCAGTTCTTC.

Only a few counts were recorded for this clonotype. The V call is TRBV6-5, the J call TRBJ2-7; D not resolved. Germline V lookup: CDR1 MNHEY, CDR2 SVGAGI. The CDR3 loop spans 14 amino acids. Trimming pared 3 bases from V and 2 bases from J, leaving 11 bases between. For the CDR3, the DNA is TGTGCCAGCAGTTATGGGCGGAAGCCCTACGAGCAGTACTTC. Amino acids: CASSYGRKPYEQYF.

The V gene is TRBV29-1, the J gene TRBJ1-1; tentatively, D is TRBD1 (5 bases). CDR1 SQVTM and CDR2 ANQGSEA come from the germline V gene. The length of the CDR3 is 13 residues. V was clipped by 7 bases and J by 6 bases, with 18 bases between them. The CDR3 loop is CSADPAGRAEAFF. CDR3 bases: TGCAGCGCTGACCCGGCAGGGCGTGCTGAAGCTTTCTTT.

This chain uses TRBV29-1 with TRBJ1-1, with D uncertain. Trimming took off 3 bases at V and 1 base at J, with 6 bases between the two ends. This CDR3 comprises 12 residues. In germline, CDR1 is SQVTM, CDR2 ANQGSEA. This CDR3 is CSVESGNTEAFF. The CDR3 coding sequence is TGCAGCGTTGAGTCGGGGAACACTGAAGCTTTCTTT. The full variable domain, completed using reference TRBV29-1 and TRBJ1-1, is SAVISQKPSRDICQRGTSLTIQCQVDSQVTMMFWYRQQPGQSLTLIATANQGSEATYESGFVIDKFPISRPNLTFSTLTVSNMSPEDSSIYLCSVESGNTEAFFGQGTRLTVV.

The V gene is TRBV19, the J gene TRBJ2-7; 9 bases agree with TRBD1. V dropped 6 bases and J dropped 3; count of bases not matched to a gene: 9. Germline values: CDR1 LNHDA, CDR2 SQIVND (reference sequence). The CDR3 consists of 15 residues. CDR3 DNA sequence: TGTGCCAGTAGACCCAGGGACAGGGAAGGCTACGAGCAGTACTTC. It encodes CASRPRDREGYEQYF.

CDR3 sequence (DNA): TGTGCCAGCAGTTACAAAGGAGGACAGTTTCAAGAGACCCAGTACTTC. Translating it yields CASSYKGGQFQETQYF. The rearrangement links TRBV6-5 to TRBJ2-5; a possible D gene is TRBD1 (6 bases). The germline V and J ends were trimmed by 2 bases and 2 bases, with 15 bases remaining between them. CDR1 MNHEY and CDR2 SVGAGI come from the germline V gene. CDR3 length: 16 residues.

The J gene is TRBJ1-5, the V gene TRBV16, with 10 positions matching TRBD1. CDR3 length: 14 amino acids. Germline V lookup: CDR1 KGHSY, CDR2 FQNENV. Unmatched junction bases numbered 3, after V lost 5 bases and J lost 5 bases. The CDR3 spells CASSGGTGDQPQHF. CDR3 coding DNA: TGTGCCAGCAGCGGGGGGACAGGGGATCAGCCCCAGCATTTT.

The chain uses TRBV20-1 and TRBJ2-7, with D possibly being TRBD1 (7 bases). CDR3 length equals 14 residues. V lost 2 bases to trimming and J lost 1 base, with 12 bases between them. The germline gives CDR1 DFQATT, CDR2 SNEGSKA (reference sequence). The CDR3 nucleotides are TGCAGTGCTAGACACAGGGGAGGATCCTACGAGCAGTACTTC. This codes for CSARHRGGSYEQYF.

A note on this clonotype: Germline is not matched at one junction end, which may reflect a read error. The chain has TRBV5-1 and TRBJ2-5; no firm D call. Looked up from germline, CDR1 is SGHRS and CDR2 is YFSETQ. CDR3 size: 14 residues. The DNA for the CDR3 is TGCGCCAGCAGCTTGGAACGGATCCAAGAGGCCCAGTACTTC. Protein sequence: CASSLERIQEAQYF.

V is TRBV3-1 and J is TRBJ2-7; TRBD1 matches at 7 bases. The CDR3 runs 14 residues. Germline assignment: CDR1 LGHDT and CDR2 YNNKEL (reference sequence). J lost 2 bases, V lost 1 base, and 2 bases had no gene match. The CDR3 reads CASSQATGPYEQYF. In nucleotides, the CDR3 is TGTGCCAGCAGCCAAGCGACAGGGCCCTACGAGCAGTACTTC.

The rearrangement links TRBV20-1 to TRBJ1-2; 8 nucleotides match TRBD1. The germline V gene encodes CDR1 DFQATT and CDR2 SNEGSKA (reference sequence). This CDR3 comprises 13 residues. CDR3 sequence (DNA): TGCATAACCCGGGACAGGAGATACTATGGCTACACCTTC. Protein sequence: CITRDRRYYGYTF.

Written as DNA, the CDR3 is TGTGCCAGCAGCTTGGGACAGGGGGATTCTGGCTACACCTTC. As protein: CASSLGQGDSGYTF. This chain uses TRBV5-8 with TRBJ1-2; 9 bases map to TRBD1. V was pared by 0 bases and J by 7 bases, with 4 bases of the junction left unmatched. The germline V gene encodes CDR1 SGHTS and CDR2 YDEGEE. The length of the CDR3 is 14 residues.

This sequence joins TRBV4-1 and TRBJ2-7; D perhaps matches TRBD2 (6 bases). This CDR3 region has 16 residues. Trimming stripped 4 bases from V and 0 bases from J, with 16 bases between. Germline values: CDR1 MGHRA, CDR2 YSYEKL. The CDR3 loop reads CASSPVPAGLSYEQYF. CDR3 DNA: TGCGCCAGCAGCCCAGTACCAGCGGGCCTCTCCTACGAGCAGTACTTC.

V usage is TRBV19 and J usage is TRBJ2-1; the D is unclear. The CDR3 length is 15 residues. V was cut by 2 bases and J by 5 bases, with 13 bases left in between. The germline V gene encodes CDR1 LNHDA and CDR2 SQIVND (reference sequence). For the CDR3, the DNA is TGTGCCAGTAGTATATTCACAGCCAAAAACAATGAGCAGTTCTTC. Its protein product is CASSIFTAKNNEQFF.

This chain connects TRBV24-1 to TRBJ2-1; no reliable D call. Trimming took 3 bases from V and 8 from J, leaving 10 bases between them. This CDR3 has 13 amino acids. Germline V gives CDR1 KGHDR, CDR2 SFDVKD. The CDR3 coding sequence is TGTGCCACCAGTGATCGAATAGGCGATGAGCAGTTCTTC. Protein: CATSDRIGDEQFF.

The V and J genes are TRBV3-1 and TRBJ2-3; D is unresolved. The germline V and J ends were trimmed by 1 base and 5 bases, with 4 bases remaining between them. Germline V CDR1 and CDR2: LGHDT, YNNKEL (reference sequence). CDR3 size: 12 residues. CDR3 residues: CASSQGIDTQYF. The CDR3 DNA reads TGTGCCAGCAGCCAAGGGATAGATACGCAGTATTTT.

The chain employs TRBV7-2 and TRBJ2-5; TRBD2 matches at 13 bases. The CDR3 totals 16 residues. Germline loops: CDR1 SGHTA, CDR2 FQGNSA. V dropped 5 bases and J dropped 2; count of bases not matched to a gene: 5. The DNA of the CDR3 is TGTGCCAGCAGCAGGGGACTAGCGGGGCGGCAAGAGACCCAGTACTTC. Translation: CASSRGLAGRQETQYF.

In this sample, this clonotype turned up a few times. CDR3 in DNA: TGCGCCAGCAGCGATGGAGGGTACAATTCACCCCTCCACTTT. This sequence encodes CASSDGGYNSPLHF. The chain employs TRBV5-1 and TRBJ1-6; D remains unclear. This CDR3 is 14 amino acids long. V was clipped by 4 bases and J by 7 bases, with 12 bases between them. From germline, CDR1 is SGHRS and CDR2 YFSETQ.

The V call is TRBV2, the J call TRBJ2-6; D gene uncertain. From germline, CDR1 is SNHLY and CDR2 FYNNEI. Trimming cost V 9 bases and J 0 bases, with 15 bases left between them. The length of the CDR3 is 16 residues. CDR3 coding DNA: TGTGCCAGTTTCGGCAGATTATCCTCTGGGGCCAACGTCCTGACTTTC. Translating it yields CASFGRLSSGANVLTF.